Here is one T cell receptor (beta chain) with its context. Looked up from germline, CDR1 is SNHLY and CDR2 is FYNNEI. The CDR3 length is 15 residues. V lost 6 bases and J 5 bases, leaving 18 bases between the germline ends. This entry belongs to a study of T cell changes during pregnancy in multiple sclerosis. Clones were read by immunoSEQ multiplex PCR, and TCRdb kept only the in-frame ones, dropping some. The sample yields around 92,000 clones, approximately 92% seen once. This specimen consisted of peripheral blood, obtained in the first trimester of pregnancy. This TCR came from a female donor with multiple sclerosis, enrolled in a pregnancy study. The V gene is TRBV2, the J gene TRBJ2-3, with TRBD1 as a possible D gene (8 bases). In DNA, the CDR3 is TGTGCCAGCAGGCAGGGGAACAGGGGGGGAGATACGCAGTATTTT. Translation gives CASRQGNRGGDTQYF.